These T cell receptor beta chains were read from a single sample in a study of vaccination effects on CD4 cells after COVID-19. Profiling relied on immunoSEQ multiplex PCR, and the TCRdb table lists in-frame clones only, not all of them. Of tens of thousands of clones in the sample, less than 85% were seen once. These receptors' antigens are unknown. This sample comprised CD4+ T cells from PBMCs cultured without peptide, obtained after COVID-19 vaccination. The receptors shown here come from a human donor who received a COVID-19 vaccine. The CDR3 runs from the conserved cysteine through the conserved F or W. The order of the fields is clone size, J gene, D gene, V gene, CDR3 protein, CDR3 DNA. D genes are given only for firm matches. Only some rows state a clone size, as once, few, many or a class for expanded clones.

abundance: NA
j_gene: TRBJ2-2
d_gene: NA
v_gene: TRBV7-9
CDR3aa: CASSPRAATGELFF
CDR3nt: TGTGCCAGCAGCCCCCGGGCGGCCACCGGGGAGCTGTTTTTT

abundance: NA
j_gene: TRBJ1-2
d_gene: TRBD1
v_gene: TRBV7-2
CDR3aa: CASSNRDSQRNGYTF
CDR3nt: TGTGCCAGCAGCAACCGGGACAGCCAAAGGAATGGCTACACCTTC

abundance: once
j_gene: TRBJ1-1
d_gene: NA
v_gene: TRBV28
CDR3aa: CASRDWGMNTEAFF
CDR3nt: TGTGCCAGCAGAGACTGGGGCATGAACACTGAAGCTTTCTTT

abundance: NA
j_gene: TRBJ1-3
d_gene: TRBD1
v_gene: TRBV28
CDR3aa: CASWTGGGNTIYF
CDR3nt: TGTGCCAGTTGGACAGGAGGTGGAAACACCATATATTTT

abundance: NA
j_gene: TRBJ2-5
d_gene: TRBD2
v_gene: TRBV18
CDR3aa: CASSSYGGGETQYF
CDR3nt: TGTGCCAGCTCATCGTACGGCGGGGGAGAGACCCAGTACTTC

abundance: NA
j_gene: TRBJ2-4
d_gene: NA
v_gene: TRBV2
CDR3aa: CASSDGRSFDKNIQYF
CDR3nt: TGTGCCAGCAGTGACGGAAGATCCTTTGACAAAAACATTCAGTACTTC

abundance: once
j_gene: TRBJ2-3
d_gene: NA
v_gene: TRBV4-2
CDR3aa: CASSQVGGGTDTQYF
CDR3nt: TGTGCCAGCAGCCAAGTTGGCGGAGGCACAGATACGCAGTATTTT

abundance: NA
j_gene: TRBJ1-2
d_gene: NA
v_gene: TRBV7-2
CDR3aa: CASSFKQGPYGYTF
CDR3nt: TGTGCCAGCAGCTTCAAACAGGGACCTTATGGCTACACCTTC

abundance: once
j_gene: TRBJ1-1
d_gene: TRBD1
v_gene: TRBV7-9
CDR3aa: CASSLADRGRLTEAFF
CDR3nt: TGTGCCAGCAGCTTAGCAGACAGGGGGCGACTTACTGAAGCTTTCTTT

abundance: NA
j_gene: TRBJ2-2
d_gene: TRBD2
v_gene: TRBV5-1
CDR3aa: CASWPSLAETGELFF
CDR3nt: TGCGCCAGCTGGCCGTCCCTAGCGGAAACCGGGGAGCTGTTTTTT

abundance: few
j_gene: TRBJ1-1
d_gene: TRBD1
v_gene: TRBV6-1
CDR3aa: CASRLTGVFTEAFF
CDR3nt: TGTGCCAGCAGACTTACAGGGGTCTTCACTGAAGCTTTCTTT

abundance: NA
j_gene: TRBJ1-2
d_gene: TRBD1
v_gene: TRBV18
CDR3aa: CASSPEGAQGYTF
CDR3nt: TGTGCCAGCTCACCAGAGGGGGCTCAAGGCTACACCTTC

abundance: NA
j_gene: TRBJ2-1
d_gene: NA
v_gene: TRBV19
CDR3aa: CASSTILGHEQFF
CDR3nt: TGTGCCAGTAGTACCATTTTGGGCCATGAGCAGTTCTTC

abundance: few
j_gene: TRBJ1-2
d_gene: NA
v_gene: TRBV28
CDR3aa: CASSLESVYGYTF
CDR3nt: TGTGCCAGCAGTTTAGAATCCGTATATGGCTACACCTTC

abundance: NA
j_gene: TRBJ2-5
d_gene: NA
v_gene: TRBV9
CDR3aa: CASSVGLGGASETQYF
CDR3nt: TGTGCCAGCAGCGTAGGCCTAGGAGGGGCCTCAGAGACCCAGTACTTC

abundance: once
j_gene: TRBJ1-6
d_gene: NA
v_gene: TRBV5-1
CDR3aa: CASSLYGSSYNSPLHF
CDR3nt: TGCGCCAGCAGCTTGTATGGGTCCTCCTATAATTCACCCCTCCACTTT

abundance: NA
j_gene: TRBJ2-1
d_gene: TRBD2
v_gene: TRBV6-5
CDR3aa: CASSYSSSGGGEFF
CDR3nt: TGTGCCAGCAGTTACTCGTCGTCCGGCGGGGGGGAGTTCTTC

abundance: once
j_gene: TRBJ2-3
d_gene: NA
v_gene: TRBV5-1
CDR3aa: CASRSLKGSDTQYF
CDR3nt: TGCGCCAGCAGAAGCCTAAAGGGCTCAGATACGCAGTATTTT

abundance: NA
j_gene: TRBJ1-6
d_gene: NA
v_gene: TRBV5-4
CDR3aa: CASSLDSYNSPLHF
CDR3nt: TGTGCCAGCAGCTTGGACAGTTATAATTCACCCCTCCACTTT

abundance: NA
j_gene: TRBJ2-5
d_gene: NA
v_gene: TRBV19
CDR3aa: CASSATGSETQYF
CDR3nt: TGTGCCAGTAGTGCCACAGGGAGCGAGACCCAGTACTTC

abundance: few
j_gene: TRBJ1-4
d_gene: TRBD1
v_gene: TRBV5-1
CDR3aa: CASRDTGAEEKLFF
CDR3nt: TGCGCCAGCAGGGATACAGGGGCGGAAGAAAAACTGTTTTTT

abundance: NA
j_gene: TRBJ1-4
d_gene: NA
v_gene: TRBV7-9
CDR3aa: CASSPRGRDSFLTNEKLFF
CDR3nt: TGTGCCAGCAGCCCGCGGGGCAGGGACTCCTTTTTGACTAATGAAAAACTGTTTTTT

abundance: NA
j_gene: TRBJ1-2
d_gene: NA
v_gene: TRBV3-1/TRBV3-2
CDR3aa: CASSQGEGSYGYTF
CDR3nt: TGTGCCAGCAGCCAGGGGGAGGGATCCTATGGCTACACCTTC

abundance: NA
j_gene: TRBJ1-2
d_gene: NA
v_gene: TRBV11-2
CDR3aa: CASRGLWREQGSNYGYTF
CDR3nt: TGTGCCAGCAGAGGGTTATGGAGGGAACAGGGTAGTAACTATGGCTACACCTTC

abundance: NA
j_gene: TRBJ2-1
d_gene: NA
v_gene: TRBV7-3
CDR3aa: CASSSYLADEQFF
CDR3nt: TGTGCCAGCAGCTCCTACCTAGCCGATGAGCAGTTCTTC

abundance: NA
j_gene: TRBJ1-2
d_gene: NA
v_gene: TRBV15
CDR3aa: CATSPREENYGYTF
CDR3nt: TGTGCCACCAGCCCTCGGGAAGAGAACTATGGCTACACCTTC

abundance: NA
j_gene: TRBJ1-2
d_gene: NA
v_gene: TRBV6-5
CDR3aa: CASRPWGSSNYGYTF
CDR3nt: TGTGCCAGCCGACCCTGGGGCAGCTCTAACTATGGCTACACCTTC

abundance: NA
j_gene: TRBJ1-2
d_gene: NA
v_gene: TRBV19
CDR3aa: CATIGSHGRGNYGYTF
CDR3nt: TGTGCCACCATAGGGTCTCACGGAAGGGGCAACTATGGCTACACCTTC

abundance: NA
j_gene: TRBJ1-5
d_gene: NA
v_gene: TRBV10-2
CDR3aa: CASRAQGSNQPQHF
CDR3nt: TGCGCCAGCAGGGCACAGGGTAGCAATCAGCCCCAGCATTTT

abundance: NA
j_gene: TRBJ2-5
d_gene: TRBD2
v_gene: TRBV5-4
CDR3aa: CASSELAGGGRETQYF
CDR3nt: TGTGCCAGCAGCGAGCTAGCGGGGGGAGGTAGAGAGACCCAGTACTTC

abundance: NA
j_gene: TRBJ1-3
d_gene: NA
v_gene: TRBV19
CDR3aa: CASSRVNSGNTIYF
CDR3nt: TGTGCCAGTAGTAGGGTGAACTCTGGAAACACCATATATTTT

abundance: few
j_gene: TRBJ1-1
d_gene: NA
v_gene: TRBV4-1
CDR3aa: CASSQGAGRGPNTEAFF
CDR3nt: TGCGCCAGCAGCCAAGGGGCCGGTAGGGGACCGAACACTGAAGCTTTCTTT

abundance: NA
j_gene: TRBJ1-4
d_gene: NA
v_gene: TRBV10-2
CDR3aa: CASTESGVGNEKLFF
CDR3nt: TGCGCCAGCACCGAGAGCGGAGTTGGTAATGAAAAACTGTTTTTT

abundance: NA
j_gene: TRBJ2-6
d_gene: TRBD1
v_gene: TRBV6-5
CDR3aa: CASSYRGSGANVLTF
CDR3nt: TGTGCCAGCAGCTACAGGGGATCTGGGGCCAACGTCCTGACTTTC

abundance: few
j_gene: TRBJ2-1
d_gene: NA
v_gene: TRBV12-5
CDR3aa: CASGPLRALYNEQFF
CDR3nt: TGTGCTAGTGGTCCCCTGAGGGCTTTATACAATGAGCAGTTCTTC

abundance: NA
j_gene: TRBJ1-2
d_gene: NA
v_gene: TRBV6-1
CDR3aa: CASSEGGAYYGYTF
CDR3nt: TGTGCCAGCAGTGAGGGAGGGGCCTATTATGGCTACACCTTC

abundance: NA
j_gene: TRBJ1-2
d_gene: TRBD1
v_gene: TRBV27
CDR3aa: CASSFDRAGGYTF
CDR3nt: TGTGCCAGCAGTTTCGACAGGGCCGGGGGCTACACCTTC

abundance: NA
j_gene: TRBJ2-2
d_gene: NA
v_gene: TRBV6-4
CDR3aa: CASKVAANTGELFF
CDR3nt: TGTGCCAGCAAGGTAGCAGCGAACACCGGGGAGCTGTTTTTT

abundance: NA
j_gene: TRBJ1-3
d_gene: NA
v_gene: TRBV4-3
CDR3aa: CASSPEVSGNTIYF
CDR3nt: TGCGCCAGCAGCCCGGAGGTCTCTGGAAACACCATATATTTT

abundance: NA
j_gene: TRBJ2-5
d_gene: NA
v_gene: TRBV2
CDR3aa: CASSDPLNQPDF
CDR3nt: TGTGCCAGCAGTGACCCCCTTAACCAGCCCGACTTC

abundance: NA
j_gene: TRBJ1-2
d_gene: NA
v_gene: TRBV3-1/TRBV3-2
CDR3aa: CASSQEGRVGYGYTF
CDR3nt: TGTGCCAGCAGCCAAGAGGGCAGGGTTGGCTATGGCTACACCTTC

abundance: NA
j_gene: TRBJ2-2
d_gene: NA
v_gene: TRBV18
CDR3aa: CASSPPPATGELFF
CDR3nt: TGTGCCAGCTCACCACCGCCGGCCACCGGGGAGCTGTTTTTT

abundance: NA
j_gene: TRBJ1-4
d_gene: NA
v_gene: TRBV7-2
CDR3aa: CASSLEGRVSEKLFF
CDR3nt: TGTGCCAGCAGCTTAGAAGGGAGGGTCAGTGAAAAACTGTTTTTT

abundance: few
j_gene: TRBJ1-2
d_gene: TRBD1
v_gene: TRBV30
CDR3aa: CAWSPRQGIGYGYTF
CDR3nt: TGTGCCTGGAGTCCCCGACAGGGGATCGGCTATGGCTACACCTTC

abundance: NA
j_gene: TRBJ1-1
d_gene: TRBD1
v_gene: TRBV30
CDR3aa: CAWSRSRTGRFGEAFF
CDR3nt: TGTGCCTGGAGTCGTTCCCGGACAGGGAGGTTTGGTGAAGCTTTCTTT

abundance: NA
j_gene: TRBJ2-3
d_gene: NA
v_gene: TRBV5-1
CDR3aa: CASSLQDSNTDTQYF
CDR3nt: TGCGCCAGCAGCTTACAGGACAGTAACACAGATACGCAGTATTTT

abundance: NA
j_gene: TRBJ2-3
d_gene: NA
v_gene: TRBV7-3
CDR3aa: CASSLIGGGRTDTQYF
CDR3nt: TGTGCCAGCAGCTTAATTGGTGGGGGGCGCACAGATACGCAGTATTTT

abundance: NA
j_gene: TRBJ2-1
d_gene: TRBD2
v_gene: TRBV9
CDR3aa: CASSYSGGAYNEQFF
CDR3nt: TGTGCCAGCAGCTATAGCGGGGGGGCCTACAATGAGCAGTTCTTC

abundance: NA
j_gene: TRBJ1-1
d_gene: NA
v_gene: TRBV29-1
CDR3aa: CSAHGHANTEAFF
CDR3nt: TGCAGCGCCCACGGACACGCGAACACTGAAGCTTTCTTT

abundance: once
j_gene: TRBJ1-2
d_gene: TRBD1
v_gene: TRBV28
CDR3aa: CASSLSDRDSRGYTF
CDR3nt: TGTGCCAGCAGTTTATCAGATCGGGACAGCCGAGGCTACACCTTC

abundance: NA
j_gene: TRBJ2-1
d_gene: TRBD2
v_gene: TRBV30
CDR3aa: CAWRILAGGYNEQFF
CDR3nt: TGTGCCTGGAGAATCCTAGCGGGGGGGTACAATGAGCAGTTCTTC

abundance: NA
j_gene: TRBJ1-5
d_gene: TRBD1
v_gene: TRBV6-5
CDR3aa: CASSISGGSRQPQHF
CDR3nt: TGTGCCAGCAGTATATCAGGGGGCTCGAGACAGCCCCAGCATTTT

abundance: NA
j_gene: TRBJ2-1
d_gene: TRBD2
v_gene: TRBV3-1/TRBV3-2
CDR3aa: CASSQGPRLGLAGVLTGEQFF
CDR3nt: TGTGCCAGCAGCCAAGGGCCTCGTCTTGGTCTAGCGGGGGTCCTTACAGGTGAGCAGTTCTTC

abundance: NA
j_gene: TRBJ2-5
d_gene: TRBD2
v_gene: TRBV19
CDR3aa: CASTQTGGTIQETQYF
CDR3nt: TGTGCCAGTACCCAAACGGGGGGAACCATCCAAGAGACCCAGTACTTC